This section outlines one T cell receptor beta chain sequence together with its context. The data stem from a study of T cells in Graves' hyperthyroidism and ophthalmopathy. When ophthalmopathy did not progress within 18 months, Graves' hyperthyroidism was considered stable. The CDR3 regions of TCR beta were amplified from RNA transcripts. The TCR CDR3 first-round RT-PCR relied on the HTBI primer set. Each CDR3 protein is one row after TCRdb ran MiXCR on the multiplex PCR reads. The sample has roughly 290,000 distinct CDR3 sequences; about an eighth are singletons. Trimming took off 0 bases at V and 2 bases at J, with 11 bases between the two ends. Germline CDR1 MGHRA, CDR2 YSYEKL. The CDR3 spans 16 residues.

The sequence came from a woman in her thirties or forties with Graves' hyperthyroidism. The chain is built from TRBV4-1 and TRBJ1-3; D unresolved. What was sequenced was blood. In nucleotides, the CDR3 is TGCGCCAGCAGCCAAGATTTGTGGCTTACTGGAAACACCATATATTTT. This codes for CASSQDLWLTGNTIYF.